This TCR beta chain was captured in a study of shared clonotypes between healthy human individuals. The germline CDR1 and CDR2 sequences are SEHNR and FQNEAQ (reference sequence). This CDR3 spans 16 amino acids. With V trimmed by 10 bases and J by 14 bases, 20 bases remained unmatched. TCRdb's copy holds only in-frame clones and misses some; the assay was immunoSEQ multiplex PCR. The sample has some 2,100,000 clones; 95% are singletons. Sequenced material: naive CD4+ T cells sorted from blood. Subset indicated: CD45RA+ positively selected. The chain carries TRBV7-9 and TRBJ1-6; 10 bases match TRBD1. The receptor was derived from a man between 18 and 35 years old in good health. CDR3 in amino acids: CATGRGPGQGPDTLHF. CDR3 nucleotide sequence: TGTGCCACCGGGAGAGGACCGGGACAGGGGCCGGACACCCTCCACTTT.